These T cell receptor beta chains were read from a single sample in a study of cytomegalovirus exposure and HLA in healthy donors. Sequenced by immunoSEQ multiplex PCR; TCRdb stores in-frame clones only, minus some. The sample yields more than 130,000 clones, about four fifths seen once. The sample was PBMCs. The receptors derive from a man aged 35-49 years in good health and CMV-seropositive. Each CDR3 is given with its conserved first and last residue. Each record gives: J gene, V gene, CDR3 length, CDR3 protein.

TRBJ2-3 | TRBV9 | 14 | CASSRTGGTDTQYF
TRBJ2-2 | TRBV4-1 | 19 | CASSQRWTSGKRNTGELFF
TRBJ1-5 | TRBV6-1 | 14 | CASSPGHKNQPQHF
TRBJ2-1 | TRBV4-3 | 16 | CASSQDLGGTYNEQFF
TRBJ1-6 | TRBV30 | 14 | CAWSVGQGNSPLHF
TRBJ2-5 | TRBV2 | 15 | CASSRDRSLQETQYF
TRBJ2-7 | TRBV5-6 | 13 | CASSSDPGTGGNF
TRBJ2-3 | TRBV7-2 | 14 | CASSHGGSKDTQYF
TRBJ2-1 | TRBV4-3 | 15 | CASSQGLAGINEQFF
TRBJ2-5 | TRBV5-1 | 13 | CASSPTGEETQYF
TRBJ2-6 | TRBV5-1 | 15 | CASSLGLPGANVLTF
TRBJ2-7 | TRBV10-3 | 14 | CAVREGLAEDEQYF
TRBJ2-5 | TRBV7-2 | 14 | CASSLEGGQETQYF
TRBJ1-5 | TRBV27 | 13 | CASSWTAGQPQHF
TRBJ2-3 | TRBV9 | 15 | CASSTSGGSTDTQYF
TRBJ2-2 | TRBV30 | 15 | CAWNLGAGAAGELFF
TRBJ1-1 | TRBV18 | 14 | CASSPPSGNTEAFF
TRBJ1-2 | TRBV4-3 | 15 | CASSQGSRGFDGYTF
TRBJ1-6 | TRBV7-9 | 14 | CASSIQGRASPLHF
TRBJ1-3 | TRBV7-8 | 15 | CASSLYRFTGNTIYF
TRBJ1-2 | TRBV6-5 | 15 | CASSYIPGGNYGYTF
TRBJ1-1 | TRBV2 | 14 | CASRRTGMNTEAFF
TRBJ2-7 | TRBV19 | 14 | CASSTRGGAGEQYF
TRBJ1-1 | TRBV5-1 | 14 | CASSVTVMNTEAFF
TRBJ1-3 | TRBV4-1 | 14 | CASSLQGAGNTIYF
TRBJ1-5 | TRBV7-2 | 18 | CASSSRTGGSVKTQPQHF
TRBJ2-2 | TRBV30 | 16 | CAWRGGSTRGTGELFF
TRBJ2-7 | TRBV28 | 15 | CASSSNGDSSYEQYF
TRBJ2-1 | TRBV4-2 | 16 | CASSQEKGAPGNEQFF
TRBJ1-1 | TRBV29-1 | 10 | CSVQNTEAFF
TRBJ2-1 | TRBV19 | 15 | CASRQPGLAGDEQFF
TRBJ2-2 | TRBV9 | 16 | CASSVASGPNTGELFF
NA | TRBV4-1 | 18 | CASSQELGQEVPTYEQYF
TRBJ1-1 | TRBV29-1 | 12 | CSVHGGGTEAFF
TRBJ2-1 | TRBV5-1 | 15 | CATRKSAGDYNEQFF
TRBJ2-5 | TRBV4-1 | 16 | CASSRTPPGMGETQYF
TRBJ2-2 | TRBV6-6 | 14 | CASSTPSDTGELFF
TRBJ2-4 | TRBV6-5 | 13 | CASQTTWEDIQYF
TRBJ2-7 | TRBV7-9 | 13 | CASSYPLSYEQYF